This TCR beta chain was recovered during a study of early T cells in non-severe SARS-CoV-2 infection. This clonotype was counted a few times. MiXCR was run by TCRdb on the 5' RACE reads, yielding one entry per CDR3 protein. This table holds 25,000 to 35,000 distinct CDR3 sequences, 5.5% to 7% found once. Germline V gene lookup returns CDR1 SGHKS and CDR2 YYEKEE (reference sequence). V lost 4 bases to trimming and J lost 2 bases, with 16 bases between them. This CDR3 is 15 amino acids long. The V gene is TRBV5-5, the J gene TRBJ2-7; D could derive from TRBD1 or TRBD2 (6 bases each). Material: whole blood. The sequence was collected from an adult who was a healthcare worker with PCR-confirmed SARS-CoV-2 infection or an uninfected control (not recorded which). The CDR3 nucleotides are TGTGCCAGCAGCCCGGGGCCGGGGGACACCTACGAGCAGTACTTC. Protein: CASSPGPGDTYEQYF.